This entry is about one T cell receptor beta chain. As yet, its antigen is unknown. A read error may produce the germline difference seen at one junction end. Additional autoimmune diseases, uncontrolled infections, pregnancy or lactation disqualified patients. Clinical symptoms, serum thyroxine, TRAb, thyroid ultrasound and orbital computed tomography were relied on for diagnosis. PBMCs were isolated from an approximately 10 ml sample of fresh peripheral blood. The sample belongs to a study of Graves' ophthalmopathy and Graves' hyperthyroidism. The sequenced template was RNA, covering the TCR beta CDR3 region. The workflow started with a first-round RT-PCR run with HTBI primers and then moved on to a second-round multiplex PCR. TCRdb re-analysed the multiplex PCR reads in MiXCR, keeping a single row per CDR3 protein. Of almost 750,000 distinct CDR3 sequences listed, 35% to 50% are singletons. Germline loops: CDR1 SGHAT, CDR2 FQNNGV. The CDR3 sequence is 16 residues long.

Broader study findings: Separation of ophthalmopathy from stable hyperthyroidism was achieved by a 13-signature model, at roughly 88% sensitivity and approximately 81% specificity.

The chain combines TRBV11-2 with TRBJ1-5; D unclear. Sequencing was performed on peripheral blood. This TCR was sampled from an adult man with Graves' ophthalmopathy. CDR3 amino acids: CASSLGGWWSNRPQHF. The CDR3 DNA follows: TGTGCCAGCAGCTTAGGAGGGTGGTGGAGCAATCGGCCCCAGCATTTT.